This record covers a single TCR beta chain. Its antigen remains unknown. The data originate from a study of T cell responses to AZD1222 COVID-19 vaccine. Study details: Pooled together were second doses at about 4 or about 12 weeks.

Whole-study results and caveats: Seropositive status at baseline applied to only six AZD1222 recipients. Repertoires were obtained only post-peak T cell response. The study found Spike-specific TCR breadth and depth rose after two AZD1222 doses.

Germline loops: CDR1 LNHDA, CDR2 SQIVND (reference sequence). The CDR3 has 13 amino acids. V gave up 7 bases and J gave up 1 base, with 8 bases separating them. The table came from immunoSEQ multiplex PCR; TCRdb's copy has only in-frame clones and leaves some out. In the table there are 160,000 or so clones, 88% of which are singletons. Source: peripheral blood, taken on day 0 of AZD1222 vaccination. This sequence joins TRBV19 and TRBJ2-1, with D tentatively TRBD2 (6 bases). The TCR sequence derives from an adult in good health. In nucleotides, the CDR3 is TGTGCCAGTAATGGGAGGTCCTACAATGAGCAGTTCTTC. It codes for CASNGRSYNEQFF.